This TCR beta chain was obtained from a study of cytomegalovirus exposure and HLA in healthy donors. Concerning this clone itself: The antigen is not known.

Study-wide results and limits: The sole available immune exposure information was CMV serostatus. When the data were analyzed later, several of the most significant clusters appeared to be linked to common viral pathogens. Among TCR beta chains of equal frequency, HLA-associated ones were more clonally expanded in a later analysis. A later analysis associated roughly 15,000 TCR beta sequences with HLA alleles at a 0.05 false discovery rate.

PCR primers comprised 60 Vbeta and 13 Jbeta primers. Sequenced by immunoSEQ multiplex PCR; TCRdb stores in-frame clones only, minus some. The data contain approximately 88,000 clones, more than 75% of them singletons. This clonotype was sampled from a man younger than 40 in good health and CMV-seropositive. Sequenced material: PBMCs.

CDR3 in DNA: TGTGCCAGCAGCAGCAGGGATCGAGGAAACACCATATATTTT. As protein: CASSSRDRGNTIYF. This chain links TRBV9 with TRBJ1-3, with D perhaps matching TRBD1 (5 bases). Germline CDR1 reads SGDLS; CDR2 reads YYNGEE. Trimming removed 4 bases from V and 4 bases from J, with 12 bases in between. The CDR3 runs 14 residues. Full variable domain (missing parts from reference TRBV9 and TRBJ1-3): DSGVTQTPKHLITATGQRVTLRCSPRSGDLSVYWYQQSLDQGLQFLIQYYNGEERAKGNILERFSAQQFPDLHSELNLSSLELGDSALYFCASSSRDRGNTIYFGEGSWLTVV.